Detailed here is one T cell receptor (beta chain). In the authors' workflow: For nucleated cells, counts were estimated from reference gene primer amplification. Measured with immunoSEQ multiplex PCR; TCRdb has only the in-frame clones, and not every one. Clone size and the V and J calls come from that table; the DNA yielded D and trimming. The sample has 55,000 to 80,000 clones, 80% to 95% seen once. This sample is part of a study of blood T cell repertoires in COVID-19. Study background: COVID-19 samples collected from the United States, Italy and Spain covered acute and convalescent phases.

The ends lost 4 bases at V and 6 bases at J; junction bases unmatched: 3. This CDR3 spans 13 amino acids. Germline-derived CDR1 and CDR2 are MNHEY and SMNVEV (reference sequence). The TCR comes from a human donor in a cohort sampled during active COVID-19. What was sequenced was peripheral blood. V and J are TRBV27 and TRBJ1-5; 7 nucleotides agree with TRBD1. CDR3 sequence reads: CASSSDRFQPQHF. CDR3 in DNA: TGTGCCAGCAGTTCGGACAGGTTTCAGCCCCAGCATTTT.